Given below is one T cell receptor (beta chain) in context. Its antigen is still unknown. This entry comes from a study of early T cells in non-severe SARS-CoV-2 infection. Study-wide context: Sequenced bulk RNA came from whole blood that was unsorted, and chains were unpaired.

Study-level points and caveats: Matching with VDJdb favored anti-spike CD8 responses (missing private and CD4 specificities).

Attached unique molecular identifiers marked individual cDNA molecules. TCRdb reanalysed the 5' RACE reads using MiXCR and keeps one entry per CDR3 protein. In the table there are tens of thousands of distinct CDR3 sequences, roughly 4% of which are singletons. From germline, CDR1 is SNHLY and CDR2 FYNNEI. CDR3 length: 14 amino acids. V was shortened by 7 bases and J by 5 bases, with 16 bases between the two germline ends. The rearrangement joins TRBV2 to TRBJ2-3; tentatively, D is TRBD1 or TRBD2 (6 bases each). Sequenced input: whole blood. The sequence was obtained from an adult who was a healthcare worker with PCR-confirmed SARS-CoV-2 infection or an uninfected control (not recorded which). Here the CDR3 reads CASTQEGGRDTQYF. DNA of the CDR3: TGTGCCAGCACCCAGGAAGGGGGGAGAGATACGCAGTATTTT.